In its sample, the clone carrying this T cell receptor beta chain was seen many times. For Graves' hyperthyroidism to be stable, ophthalmopathy could not progress within 18 months. Pregnant or lactating patients were excluded, as were those with uncontrolled infection or other autoimmune disease. Amplification of TCR beta CDR3 regions used RNA as the template. Primed by the HTBI set, a first-round RT-PCR was run on the TCR CDR3. TCRdb redid the calling of the multiplex PCR reads with MiXCR, one entry per CDR3 protein. This sample yields fewer than 600,000 distinct CDR3 sequences, of which approximately 14% are seen a single time; roughly 14% belongs to the top ten. Germline V gene data show CDR1 as DFQATT and CDR2 as SNEGSKA (reference sequence). V lost 0 bases to trimming and J lost 1 base, with 14 bases between them. The CDR3 covers 16 residues. The data were taken from a study of T cells in Graves' hyperthyroidism and ophthalmopathy. As for the study in general: Blood from the periphery was taken at initial diagnosis, before any treatment.

Sequenced material: blood. This sequence joins TRBV20-1 and TRBJ2-3, with D unresolved. This TCR was recovered from a woman aged 40 to 55 with Graves' hyperthyroidism. CDR3 bases: TGCAGTGCTAGAGAACCTACTTCGTACCGCACAGATACGCAGTATTTT. It is translated as CSAREPTSYRTDTQYF.